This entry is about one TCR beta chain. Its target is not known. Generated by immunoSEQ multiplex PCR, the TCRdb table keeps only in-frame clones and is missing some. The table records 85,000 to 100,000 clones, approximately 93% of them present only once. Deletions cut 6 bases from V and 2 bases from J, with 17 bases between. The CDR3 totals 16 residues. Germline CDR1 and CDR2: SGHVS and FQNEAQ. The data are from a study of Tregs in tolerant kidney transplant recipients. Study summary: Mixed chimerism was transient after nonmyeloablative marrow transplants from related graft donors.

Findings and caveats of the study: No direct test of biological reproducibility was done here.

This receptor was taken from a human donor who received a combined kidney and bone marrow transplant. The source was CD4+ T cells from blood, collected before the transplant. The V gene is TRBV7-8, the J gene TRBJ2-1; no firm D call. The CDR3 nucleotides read TGTGCCAGCAGTCTACTTAGGCGACAAACCTACAATGAGCAGTTCTTC. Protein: CASSLLRRQTYNEQFF.